These T cell receptor beta chains were read from a single sample in a study of regulatory T cells in long-lasting Graves disease. MiXCR, run by TCRdb on the multiplex PCR reads, gives a single entry per CDR3 protein. The data contain over 300,000 distinct CDR3 sequences, about 20% of them singletons. The source material was peripheral blood mononuclear cells (PBMCs), sampled when the disease was refractory, from a patient treated with antithyroid drugs. The origin of the receptors is a female donor with Graves disease. Both conserved end residues are part of each CDR3. The D gene is left open where the match is weak. Clone size, where shown, is once, few, many, or a class for clones that have expanded.

J,size,V,D,DNA,CDR3
TRBJ2-1,-,TRBV7-9,TRBD1,TGTGCCAGCAGCCCACAGGGGGTCAATGAGCAGTTCTTC,CASSPQGVNEQFF
TRBJ1-1,few,TRBV9,-,TGTGCCAGCAGCGTAGGGCGGACTTTGAACACTGAAGCTTTCTTT,CASSVGRTLNTEAFF
TRBJ1-2,-,TRBV28,-,TGTGCCAGCAGTCCCCCGGGAGTAAATGGCTACACCTTC,CASSPPGVNGYTF
TRBJ1-5,few,TRBV19,-,TGTGCCAGTAGTATTGTCGAAACAATTAGCAATCAGCCCCAGCATTTT,CASSIVETISNQPQHF
TRBJ2-7,-,TRBV20-1,-,TGCAGTGCTAGAGGGTGGCAGGGGACGGGCGAGCAGTACTTC,CSARGWQGTGEQYF
TRBJ2-4,-,TRBV30,TRBD1,TGTGCCGGGGACAGGGGGCTTGGCAAAAACATTCAGTACTTC,CAGDRGLGKNIQYF
TRBJ1-1,few,TRBV25-1,-,TGTGCCACGCCACGGGACCACACTGAAGCTTTCTTT,CATPRDHTEAFF
TRBJ1-2,many,TRBV6-1,TRBD1,TGTGCCAGCAGTATCACAGGGGATTATGGCTACACCTTC,CASSITGDYGYTF
TRBJ2-7,many,TRBV6-1,TRBD1,TGTGCCAGCAGCACCACAGGGGTCGAGCAGTACTTC,CASSTTGVEQYF
TRBJ2-7,many,TRBV29-1,-,TGCAGCGCGCTCTCGGAGGCCCCCTACGAGCAGTACTTC,CSALSEAPYEQYF
TRBJ1-1,-,TRBV24-1,TRBD1,TGTGCCACCAGTGACTCCGGGACAGCGAACACTGAAGCTTTCTTT,CATSDSGTANTEAFF
TRBJ1-3,-,TRBV19,-,TGTGCCAGTAGTATAGCGGTTGACTCTGGAAACACCATATATTTT,CASSIAVDSGNTIYF
TRBJ1-4,few,TRBV4-1,-,TGCGCCAGCAGAAGAGTCGGGCAGGTGGAGGAAAAACTGTTTTTT,CASRRVGQVEEKLFF
TRBJ1-4,many,TRBV3-1,-,TGTGCCAGCAGCCGGGACTCGAGGCCCGCAACTAATGAAAAACTGTTTTTT,CASSRDSRPATNEKLFF
TRBJ2-5,many,TRBV28,-,TGTGCCAGCAGTATAAGAGAGACCCAGTACTTC,CASSIRETQYF
TRBJ1-5,-,TRBV10-3,-,TGTGCCATCAGCCCCACAGACATCCCTGGGAAGCAGCCCCAGCATTTT,CAISPTDIPGKQPQHF
TRBJ1-5,-,TRBV19,-,TGTGCCAGTAGTATAGTAGGGGTTAGCAATCAGCCCCAGCGTTTT,CASSIVGVSNQPQRF
TRBJ1-4,-,TRBV7-9,-,TGTGCCAGCAGCTTAGGGGCCTCCAGTGAAAAACTGTTTTTT,CASSLGASSEKLFF
TRBJ1-1,-,TRBV20-1,TRBD1,TGCAGTGCGAGCAGGGGGCTAACTGAAGCTTTCTTT,CSASRGLTEAFF
TRBJ1-4,many,TRBV10-3,TRBD1,TGTGCCATCAGTGGACAGGGACGGGCAGGCGAAAAACTGTTTTTT,CAISGQGRAGEKLFF
TRBJ2-2,-,TRBV19,-,TGTGCCACCCAGGGTCAGCGAGGGAAGACCGGGGAGCTGTTTTTT,CATQGQRGKTGELFF
TRBJ1-1,-,TRBV19,-,TGTGCCAGTAGTATAGCCTCGAGCCCGAACACTGAAGCTTTCTTT,CASSIASSPNTEAFF
TRBJ1-1,many,TRBV7-3,-,TGTGCCAGCAGCTTAACAGGCAGGTCGAACACTGAAGCTTTCTTT,CASSLTGRSNTEAFF
TRBJ2-5,many,TRBV28,-,TGTGCCAGCAGCCCGATTGCGGGGACCCAGTACTTC,CASSPIAGTQYF
TRBJ1-2,many,TRBV6-5,-,TGTGCCAGCAGTTACTCGATGAACAGGGCCTATGGCTACACCTTC,CASSYSMNRAYGYTF
TRBJ1-3,few,TRBV3-1,-,TGTGCCAGCAGCCAAGGAGGAGGGGCGGGTAACACCATATATTTT,CASSQGGGAGNTIYF
TRBJ1-2,many,TRBV28,-,TGTGCCAGCGATTCGGCAGTAAGGGCTGGCTACACCTTC,CASDSAVRAGYTF
TRBJ2-7,-,TRBV29-1,TRBD1,TGCAGCGTTAGGACAGGCTCCGACGAGCAGTACTTC,CSVRTGSDEQYF
TRBJ2-7,few,TRBV15,-,TGTGCCACCAGCAGAGATGGGAGGAGACCCCTCGAGCAGTACTTC,CATSRDGRRPLEQYF
TRBJ1-5,many,TRBV27,TRBD1,TGTGCCAGCAGCAGGGACAGCGCCAATCAGCCCCAGCATTTT,CASSRDSANQPQHF
TRBJ1-2,many,TRBV6-1,-,TGTGCCAGCAGCGTACAGGGAACCTATGGCTACACCTTC,CASSVQGTYGYTF
TRBJ1-3,many,TRBV12-3/TRBV12-4,TRBD1,TGTGCCAGCAGTTTAAAGGGACAGGGTAGCTCTGGAAACACCATATATTTT,CASSLKGQGSSGNTIYF
TRBJ1-5,-,TRBV4-1,TRBD1,TGCGCCAGCAGCCGATATGACTATTCCGGGACAGGGGGAAATCAGCCCCAGCATTTT,CASSRYDYSGTGGNQPQHF
TRBJ2-5,many,TRBV7-2,-,TGTGCCAGCAGCCATAGGGGTTCGGGGGGCGAGACCCAGTACTTC,CASSHRGSGGETQYF
TRBJ2-1,many,TRBV18,TRBD1,TGTGCCAGCTCGCGGGGACAGGCCGTAGATGAGCAGTTCTTC,CASSRGQAVDEQFF
TRBJ2-2,-,TRBV20-1,-,TGCAGTGCTAGTACTGCGAACACCGGGGAGCTGTTTTTT,CSASTANTGELFF
TRBJ1-2,-,TRBV24-1,-,TGTGCCACCAGTGATTTGGACGGGTGGGGCTACACCTTC,CATSDLDGWGYTF
TRBJ2-5,many,TRBV12-3/TRBV12-4,TRBD1,TGTGCCAGCAGATTCACAGGGGATGGGGAGACCCAGTACTTC,CASRFTGDGETQYF
TRBJ1-2,many,TRBV7-2,-,TGTGCCAGCAGCTTAGTACAATGGGATGGCTACACCTTC,CASSLVQWDGYTF
TRBJ1-5,many,TRBV10-3,-,TGTGCCATCAGTCCGGACCATAGCAATCAGCCCCAGCATTTT,CAISPDHSNQPQHF
TRBJ1-1,few,TRBV6-2/TRBV6-3,-,TGTGCCAGCAACGATCGGGGGAAGAACACTGAAGCTTTCTTT,CASNDRGKNTEAFF
TRBJ1-5,many,TRBV2,-,TGTGCCAGCAGAGGCGGGACAACTAATCAGCCCCAGCATTTT,CASRGGTTNQPQHF
TRBJ1-2,many,TRBV6-1,-,TGTGCCAGCAGTGAAAGCTTCCAGCAATCTTTTCCTGGCTACACCTTC,CASSESFQQSFPGYTF
TRBJ2-3,few,TRBV7-2,TRBD2,TGTGCCAGCAGCGCCCCTAGCGGGAGGAGGTATACGCAGTATTTT,CASSAPSGRRYTQYF
TRBJ2-3,once,TRBV5-1,-,TGCGCCAGCAGCTTGGGTGAGGGCTGGGGCACAGATACGCAGTATTTT,CASSLGEGWGTDTQYF
TRBJ1-1,few,TRBV5-1,-,TGCGCCAGCAGCTTGGCCGGGGTACAGGGTGACACGGAAGCTTTCTTT,CASSLAGVQGDTEAFF
TRBJ1-5,many,TRBV7-3,-,TGTGCCAGCAGCCGGGGGAAGGGTCAGCCCCAGCATTTT,CASSRGKGQPQHF
TRBJ2-5,many,TRBV27,-,TGTGCCAGCAGTACATGGACTGACGAGACCCAGTACTTC,CASSTWTDETQYF
TRBJ2-7,many,TRBV7-8,-,TGTGCCAGCAGCCGACCTAAGGGGGGCGGCCACGAGCAGTACTTC,CASSRPKGGGHEQYF
TRBJ2-2,-,TRBV7-2,-,TGTGCCAGCAGACCCGACGGAGTCACCGGGGAGCTGTTTTTT,CASRPDGVTGELFF
TRBJ1-1,many,TRBV6-9,-,TGTGCCAGCAGTTGGGGGTGGAATGAAGCTTTCTTT,CASSWGWNEAFF
TRBJ2-3,-,TRBV7-9,-,TGTGCCAGCAGCCCGCCCATAGCGAGACTCACAGATACGCAGTATTTT,CASSPPIARLTDTQYF
TRBJ1-1,few,TRBV7-9,-,TGTGCCAGCAGCCTCAGTGCTATGAACACTGAAGCTTTCTTT,CASSLSAMNTEAFF